Detailed here is one T cell receptor beta chain. Here immunoSEQ multiplex PCR was the method, and the copy in TCRdb shows in-frame clones only, minus some. Among 65,000 to 90,000 clones listed, 89% were seen once. The sample belongs to a study of control samples from healthy donors and cancer patients. The CDR3 loop spans 13 amino acids. Per the germline V gene, CDR1 is SGHVS and CDR2 is FQNEAQ. Trimming cost V 8 bases and J 1 base, with 11 bases left between them. The clonotype comes from a woman in her forties or fifties with colorectal cancer. This chain connects TRBV7-8 to TRBJ1-1, with D unresolved. Sequencing was done on a sample of PBMCs. The CDR3 spells CASGYYQNTEAFF. Written as DNA, the CDR3 is TGTGCCAGCGGCTACTATCAGAACACTGAAGCTTTCTTT.